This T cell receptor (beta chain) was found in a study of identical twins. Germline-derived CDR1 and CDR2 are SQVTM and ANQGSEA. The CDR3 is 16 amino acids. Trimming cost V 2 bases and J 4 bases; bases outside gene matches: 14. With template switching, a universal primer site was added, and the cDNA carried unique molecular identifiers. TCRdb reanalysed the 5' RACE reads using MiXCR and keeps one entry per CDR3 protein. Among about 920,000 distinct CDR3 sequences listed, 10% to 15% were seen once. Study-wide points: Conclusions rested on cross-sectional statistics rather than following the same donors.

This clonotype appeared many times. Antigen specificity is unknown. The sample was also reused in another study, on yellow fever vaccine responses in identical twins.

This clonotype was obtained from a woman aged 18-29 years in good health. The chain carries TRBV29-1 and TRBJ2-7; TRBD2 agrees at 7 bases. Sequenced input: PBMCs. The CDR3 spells CSVELPSLAERYEQYF. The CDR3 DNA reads TGCAGCGTTGAACTACCTAGTCTAGCGGAAAGATACGAGCAGTACTTC.